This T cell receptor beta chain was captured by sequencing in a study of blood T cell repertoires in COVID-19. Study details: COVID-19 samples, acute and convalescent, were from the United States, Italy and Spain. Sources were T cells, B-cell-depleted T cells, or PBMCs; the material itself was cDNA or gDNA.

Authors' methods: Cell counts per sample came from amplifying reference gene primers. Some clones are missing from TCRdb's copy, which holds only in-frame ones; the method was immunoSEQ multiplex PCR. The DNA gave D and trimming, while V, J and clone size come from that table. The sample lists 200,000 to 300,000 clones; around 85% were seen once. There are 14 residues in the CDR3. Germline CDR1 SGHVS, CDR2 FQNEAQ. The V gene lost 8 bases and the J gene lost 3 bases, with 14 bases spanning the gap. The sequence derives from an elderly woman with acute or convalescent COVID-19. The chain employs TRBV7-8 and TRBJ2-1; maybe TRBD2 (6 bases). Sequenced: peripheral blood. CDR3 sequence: CASVGGNVYNEQFF. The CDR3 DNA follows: TGTGCCAGCGTGGGCGGGAACGTCTACAATGAGCAGTTCTTC.